Shown below are 3 T cell receptor beta chains from a single sample sequenced in a study of T-cell memory formation after mild COVID-19. Via MiXCR, TCRdb re-called the 5' RACE reads, giving one row per CDR3 protein. The data contain about 190,000 distinct CDR3 sequences, over 9.5% of them singletons. Material for sequencing was PBMCs or a T cell subset sorted from them (not recorded which). All receptors derive from a man younger than 35 who had mild COVID-19 (a few samples of this study predate the infection). Cell type and time point are not known.

DNA for the CDR3: TGTGCCAGCAGTCGGACCCCCGGGACAGCTAATAGCAATCAGCCCCAGCATTTT. Protein: CASSRTPGTANSNQPQHF. The chain joins TRBV6-7 to TRBJ1-5, with TRBD1 identical over 7 bases. TRBV6-7 is labeled an ORF, and its function is uncertain. Trimming removed 5 bases from V and 0 bases from J; junction bases left unmatched: 13. CDR3 length: 18 residues.

This chain connects TRBV20-1 to TRBJ1-2; D ambiguous. The V gene's germline CDR1 is DFQATT and CDR2 SNEGSKA (reference sequence). V dropped 1 base and J dropped 7 bases, with 22 bases sitting between them. The length of the CDR3 is 16 residues. This CDR3 reads CSARGRLGRLQGGYTF. CDR3 sequence (DNA): TGCAGTGCTAGAGGCCGACTTGGACGGCTTCAAGGTGGCTACACCTTC.

This clonotype was detected ten times or more. The rearrangement uses TRBV7-2 and TRBJ2-2, with D possibly called TRBD1 or TRBD2 (6 bases each). Looked up from germline, CDR1 is SGHTA and CDR2 is FQGNSA. With 0 bases removed from V and 5 bases from J, the gap between germline ends came to 13 bases. The CDR3 runs to 16 residues. CDR3 sequence reads: CASSLASGAGTGELFF. Here the CDR3 DNA reads TGTGCCAGCAGCTTAGCGTCAGGGGCGGGGACCGGGGAGCTGTTTTTT.